This record concerns one TCR beta chain sequence. It was with 60 Vbeta and 13 Jbeta primers that the PCR ran. Original data processing: Later work found around 85 million unique TCR beta chains, with approximately 12 million shared. Here immunoSEQ multiplex PCR was the method, and the copy in TCRdb shows in-frame clones only, minus some. V, J and clone size were drawn from that table, and D and trimming were deduced from the DNA. Altogether around 130,000 clones are present, around 80% being singletons, with the ten largest covering 1.8%. The study sampled nominally healthy donors, though unrecorded immune exposures were likely. Germline V gene lookup returns CDR1 SEHNR and CDR2 FQNEAQ (reference sequence). The CDR3 extends over 14 amino acids. With 7 bases removed from V and 0 bases from J, the gap between germline ends came to 9 bases. These data originate in a study of cytomegalovirus exposure and HLA in healthy donors.

The chain employs TRBV7-9 and TRBJ2-2; perhaps TRBD1 as D (5 bases). The source material was PBMCs. This TCR was recovered from a woman aged 50 to 60 in good health and CMV-seronegative. In nucleotides, the CDR3 is TGTGCCAGCACCAAAGGGGCGAACACCGGGGAGCTGTTTTTT. Protein product: CASTKGANTGELFF.